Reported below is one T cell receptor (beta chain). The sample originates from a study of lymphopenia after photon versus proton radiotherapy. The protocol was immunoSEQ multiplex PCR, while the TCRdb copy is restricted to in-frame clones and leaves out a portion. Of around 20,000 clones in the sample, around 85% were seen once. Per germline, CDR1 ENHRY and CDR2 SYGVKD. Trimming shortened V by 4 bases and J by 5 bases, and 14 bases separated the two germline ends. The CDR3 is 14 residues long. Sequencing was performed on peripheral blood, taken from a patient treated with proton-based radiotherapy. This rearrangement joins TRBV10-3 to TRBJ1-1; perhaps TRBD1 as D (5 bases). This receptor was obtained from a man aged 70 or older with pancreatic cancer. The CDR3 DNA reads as TGTGCCATCAGTGGAGAGGAGGGGTGGACTGAAGCTTTCTTT. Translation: CAISGEEGWTEAFF.